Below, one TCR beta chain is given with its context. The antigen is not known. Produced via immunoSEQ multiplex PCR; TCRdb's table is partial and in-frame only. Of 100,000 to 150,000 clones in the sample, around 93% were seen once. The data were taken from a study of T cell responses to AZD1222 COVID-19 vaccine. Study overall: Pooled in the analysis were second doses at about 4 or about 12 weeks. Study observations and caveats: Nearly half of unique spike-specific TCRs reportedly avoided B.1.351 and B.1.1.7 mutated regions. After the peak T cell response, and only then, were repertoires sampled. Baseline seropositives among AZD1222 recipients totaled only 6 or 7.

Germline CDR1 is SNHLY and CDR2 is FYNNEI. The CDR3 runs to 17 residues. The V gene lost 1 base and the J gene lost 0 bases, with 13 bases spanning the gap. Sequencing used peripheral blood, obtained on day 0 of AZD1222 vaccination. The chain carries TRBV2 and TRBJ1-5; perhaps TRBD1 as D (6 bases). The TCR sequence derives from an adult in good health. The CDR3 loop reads CASSEEVRDNSNQPQHF. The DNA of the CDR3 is TGTGCCAGCAGTGAAGAAGTGCGGGACAATAGCAATCAGCCCCAGCATTTT.